The 18 T cell receptor beta chains below come from one sample, sequenced in a study of cytomegalovirus exposure and HLA in healthy donors. Repertoires were generated with immunoSEQ multiplex PCR, while TCRdb's copy carries only in-frame clones and drops some. The sample has fewer than 250,000 clones, roughly 89% seen once. Sequenced: PBMCs. These receptors were collected from a young man in good health and CMV-seronegative.

This rearrangement joins TRBV28 to TRBJ1-2; TRBD1 is a possible D gene (5 bases). This CDR3 is built from 14 residues. Germline CDR1 and CDR2: MDHEN and SYDVKM. Between the trimmed V and J ends, which lost 3 bases and 4 bases, there was a span of 12 bases. The CDR3 DNA follows: TGTGCCAGCAGTTTTCTCAGGGCCTCCTATGGCTACACCTTC. Translation gives CASSFLRASYGYTF.

This chain joins TRBV7-8 and TRBJ2-3; TRBD2 might be the D (6 bases). The CDR3 is made up of 16 amino acids. V was cut by 5 bases and J by 5 bases, with 20 bases left in between. Germline CDR1 reads SGHVS; CDR2 reads FQNEAQ. CDR3 residues: CASSIREVVYGDTQYF. CDR3 in DNA: TGTGCCAGCAGCATAAGGGAGGTAGTGTATGGAGATACGCAGTATTTT. Together with reference TRBV7-8 and TRBJ2-3, the CDR3 gives the full variable domain: GAGVSQSPRYKVAKRGQDVALRCDPISGHVSLFWYQQALGQGPEFLTYFQNEAQLDKSGLPSDRFFAERPEGSVSTLKIQRTQQEDSAVYLCASSIREVVYGDTQYFGPGTRLTVL.

The chain uses TRBV19 and TRBJ1-1, with D unresolved. Trimming pared 8 bases from V and 1 base from J, leaving 14 bases between. Germline CDR1 is LNHDA and CDR2 is SQIVND (reference sequence). This CDR3 has 14 residues. CDR3 coding DNA: TGTGCCAGTGGCCCTTGGGGAGGGAACACTGAAGCTTTCTTT. Amino acid sequence: CASGPWGGNTEAFF.

The chain combines TRBV7-6 with TRBJ2-7, with 14 positions matching TRBD2. Germline CDR1 reads SGHVS; CDR2 reads FNYEAQ. V was pared by 5 bases and J by 3 bases, with 3 bases of the junction left unmatched. The CDR3 has 15 amino acids. The DNA for the CDR3 is TGTGCCAGCAGCCCGGGACTAGCGGGGGACTACGAGCAGTACTTC. Its protein product is CASSPGLAGDYEQYF.

Turning to this clone: The germline gene is not matched at one end of the junction; a read error may be the cause. The chain links TRBV28 to TRBJ1-4, with 10 bases lining up with TRBD1. CDR3 size: 11 residues. Germline V gene sequence: CDR1 MDHEN, CDR2 SYDVKM. CDR3 residues: CASSGRDRGYF. DNA for the CDR3: TGTGCCAGCAGTGGCCGGGACAGGGGCTATTTC.

The chain combines TRBV5-1 with TRBJ2-7; no definite D call. The CDR3 runs to 14 residues. Germline V CDR1 and CDR2: SGHRS, YFSETQ. Trimming took off 0 bases at V and 3 bases at J, with 10 bases between the two ends. The CDR3 protein is CASSLASNSYEQYF. As DNA, the CDR3 is TGCGCCAGCAGCTTGGCCTCGAACAGCTACGAGCAGTACTTC.

The V and J genes are TRBV10-3 and TRBJ1-5; possibly TRBD1 for D (5 bases). CDR1 and CDR2 (germline): ENHRY, SYGVKD. The ends were cut back, 3 bases at V and 3 bases at J, with 6 bases in the middle. The CDR3 contains 13 residues. The CDR3 DNA sequence: TGTGCCATCAGTGACAGGGCCAATCAGCCCCAGCATTTT. Translating it yields CAISDRANQPQHF.

The rearrangement uses TRBV5-1 and TRBJ1-3, with D perhaps TRBD1 (5 bases). CDR1 is SGHRS, CDR2 YFSETQ, per germline. This CDR3 contains 14 residues. Trimming shortened V by 0 bases and J by 3 bases, and 7 bases separated the two germline ends. CDR3 residues: CASSLAGGGNTIYF. Written as DNA, the CDR3 is TGCGCCAGCAGCTTGGCGGGGGGTGGAAACACCATATATTTT. Complete variable domain (other parts from reference TRBV5-1 and TRBJ1-3): KAGVTQTPRYLIKTRGQQVTLSCSPISGHRSVSWYQQTPGQGLQFLFEYFSETQRNKGNFPGRFSGRQFSNSRSEMNVSTLELGDSALYLCASSLAGGGNTIYFGEGSWLTVV.

The chain uses TRBV28 and TRBJ1-1; maybe TRBD1 (5 bases). Trimming left V 4 bases short and J 6 bases short, with 12 bases between. CDR1 is MDHEN, CDR2 SYDVKM, per germline. The CDR3 covers 13 residues. The DNA for the CDR3 is TGTGCCAGCAGTTGGCCCAGGGCGCCTGAAGCTTTCTTT. Translation gives CASSWPRAPEAFF. The full variable domain, its missing parts supplied by reference TRBV28 and TRBJ1-1, is DVKVTQSSRYLVKRTGEKVFLECVQDMDHENMFWYRQDPGLGLRLIYFSYDVKMKEKGDIPEGYSVSREKKERFSLILESASTNQTSMYLCASSWPRAPEAFFGQGTRLTVV.

This rearrangement joins TRBV28 to TRBJ2-7; 12 bases are a match to TRBD1. The CDR3 contains 16 residues. J lost 9 bases, V lost 5 bases, and 14 bases had no gene match. Germline V gene sequence: CDR1 MDHEN, CDR2 SYDVKM. The CDR3 DNA reads TGTGCCAGCAGTATAACCGGGACAGGGGGCGTCATAGGGCAGTACTTC. This encodes CASSITGTGGVIGQYF.

In its sample, this clone was seen once. The chain joins TRBV29-1 to TRBJ2-7; 8 bases align to TRBD2. J was trimmed by 3 bases and V by 4 bases; bases with no gene match: 2. Germline-derived CDR1 and CDR2 are SQVTM and ANQGSEA. The CDR3 sequence is 12 residues long. The CDR3 DNA reads as TGCAGCGTTGCGGGGGGGATCTACGAGCAGTACTTC. It is translated as CSVAGGIYEQYF.

This chain uses TRBV28 with TRBJ2-7; D is undetermined. V was trimmed by 3 bases and J by 3 bases, leaving 9 bases between them. Germline V gene lookup returns CDR1 MDHEN and CDR2 SYDVKM. The CDR3 consists of 13 residues. The CDR3, as DNA: TGTGCCAGCAGTTTTGGCCGACTCTACGAGCAGTACTTC. This translates into CASSFGRLYEQYF.

This chain connects TRBV5-1 to TRBJ2-3, with 7 bases identical to TRBD1. Losses at the gene ends were 5 bases for V and 2 bases for J; bases not matched to a gene: 14. Germline-derived CDR1 and CDR2 are SGHRS and YFSETQ. The CDR3 is 17 amino acids. This CDR3 is CASRPLTGTVNTDTQYF. The DNA for the CDR3 is TGCGCCAGCAGACCCCTTACCGGGACAGTCAACACAGATACGCAGTATTTT.

The chain employs TRBV4-1 and TRBJ2-4, with 9 bases aligning to TRBD1. Trimming at V came to 1 base and at J to 7 bases, leaving 8 bases not matched to a gene. CDR1 and CDR2 from the germline V gene are MGHRA and YSYEKL. The CDR3 covers 16 residues. The CDR3 coding sequence is TGCGCCAGCAGCCAAGGGGTACAGGGGGCAAACAACATTCAGTACTTC. This encodes CASSQGVQGANNIQYF.

The rearrangement links TRBV27 to TRBJ2-3, with 11 bases fitting TRBD2. Germline assignment: CDR1 MNHEY and CDR2 SMNVEV (reference sequence). Trimming removed 7 bases from V and 4 bases from J; junction bases left unmatched: 4. This CDR3 spans 14 amino acids. In DNA, the CDR3 is TGTGCCAGCACCTTACTAGCGGGGGCAGATACGCAGTATTTT. Its translation: CASTLLAGADTQYF.

This sequence joins TRBV4-3 and TRBJ2-7; D is perhaps TRBD2 (6 bases). CDR1 is LGHNA, CDR2 YSLEER, per germline. The CDR3 is 16 amino acids. Trimming took 0 bases from V and 2 from J, leaving 14 bases between them. The CDR3 coding sequence is TGCGCCAGCAGCCAAGATATTGGGACTCCAGCCTACGAGCAGTACTTC. This sequence encodes CASSQDIGTPAYEQYF.

The chain combines TRBV5-1 with TRBJ1-4; D is possibly TRBD1 (6 bases). Trimming removed 0 bases from V and 12 bases from J, with 12 bases in between. CDR3 length equals 13 residues. The germline V gene has CDR1 SGHRS and CDR2 YFSETQ. The CDR3 bases are TGCGCCAGCAGCTTGGGAGCCAGGGGCGAACTGTTTTTT. As protein: CASSLGARGELFF.

The chain combines TRBV12-5 with TRBJ2-2; no reliable D call. The germline V gene encodes CDR1 LGHNT and CDR2 FRNRAP. V lost 4 bases and J lost 0, with 6 bases in between. This CDR3 comprises 14 residues. CDR3 in amino acids: CASGSRTNTGELFF. CDR3 DNA: TGTGCTAGTGGTTCGCGGACGAACACCGGGGAGCTGTTTTTT.